Each of the 5 T cell receptor beta chains below was sequenced from the same sample in a study of blood T cell repertoires in COVID-19. Sequencing was performed with immunoSEQ multiplex PCR; in TCRdb, only in-frame clones are kept and a portion is missing. The table lists a few hundred thousand clones, around 87% of them singletons, with over 2.5% in the top ten. The sample was peripheral blood. Every receptor here comes from a man in his sixties with acute or convalescent COVID-19.

This sequence joins TRBV7-9 and TRBJ2-1, with D maybe TRBD1 (6 bases). The CDR3 loop spans 15 amino acids. CDR1 and CDR2 from the germline V gene are SEHNR and FQNEAQ (reference sequence). Trimming took 1 base from V and 7 from J, leaving 14 bases between them. This CDR3 is CASSLVVGQGNEQFF. The CDR3, as DNA: TGTGCCAGCAGCTTAGTTGTGGGCCAGGGGAATGAGCAGTTCTTC.

The genes are TRBV6-5 and TRBJ1-2, with D perhaps matching TRBD1 (5 bases). The CDR3 is 14 amino acids. Germline V gene lookup returns CDR1 MNHEY and CDR2 SVGAGI. Trimming removed 11 bases at V and 5 bases at J, with 21 bases between. CDR3 protein: CASTRAGLGYGYTF. Here the CDR3 DNA reads TGTGCCTCCACAAGGGCAGGGCTTGGGTATGGCTACACCTTC.

V and J are TRBV6-5 and TRBJ1-2, with 7 bases fitting TRBD1. The CDR3 consists of 13 residues. Losses at the gene ends were 2 bases for V and 4 bases for J; bases not matched to a gene: 1. Germline assignment: CDR1 MNHEY and CDR2 SVGAGI. CDR3 nucleotide sequence: TGTGCCAGCAGTTACCAGGGGGGCTATGGCTACACCTTC. Its protein is CASSYQGGYGYTF.

CDR3 in DNA: TGTGCCAGCAGTTACCAACGGGACAGGAACACCGGGGAGCTGTTTTTT. This gives the protein CASSYQRDRNTGELFF. The rearrangement joins TRBV6-2 or TRBV6-3 to TRBJ2-2, with 7 nucleotides matching TRBD1. The CDR3 is 16 amino acids. The germline gives CDR1 MNHEY, CDR2 SVGEGT. Trimming removed 2 bases from V and 1 base from J; junction bases left unmatched: 4.

This clone was recorded a few times. The chain employs TRBV7-2 and TRBJ2-7, with TRBD2 matching over 12 bases. CDR3 length: 16 amino acids. Trimming at V came to 1 base and at J to 2 bases, leaving 3 bases not matched to a gene. Looked up from germline, CDR1 is SGHTA and CDR2 is FQGNSA. CDR3 in DNA: TGTGCCAGCAGCTTAGGGACTAGCGGGGCTACCTACGAGCAGTACTTC. It yields the protein CASSLGTSGATYEQYF. The full variable domain, in which reference TRBV7-2 and TRBJ2-7 provide the parts outside the CDR3, is GAGVSQSPSNKVTEKGKDVELRCDPISGHTALYWYRQSLGQGLEFLIYFQGNSAPDKSGLPSDRFSAERTGGSVSTLTIQRTQQEDSAVYLCASSLGTSGATYEQYFGPGTRLTVT.